This T cell receptor (beta chain) is drawn from a study of blood T cell repertoires in COVID-19. Across the study: Italy, Spain and the United States were the sources of the convalescent and acute COVID-19 samples. PBMCs, B-cell-depleted T cells, or T cells provided the cDNA or gDNA that made up the material.

Trimming took off 0 bases at V and 6 bases at J, with 9 bases between the two ends. The CDR3 sequence is 14 residues long. Germline loops: CDR1 MNHEY, CDR2 SVGAGI. Residents of about two dozen US areas, aged about 18 to 100 years, made up the participants. The authors' processing: Estimates of nucleated cell counts were drawn from the amplification of reference gene primers. Data came from immunoSEQ multiplex PCR; TCRdb stores just in-frame clones and leaves some out. V and J calls and clone size are as listed in that table; D and trimming were resolved from the DNA. This sample carries 350,000 to 550,000 clones, roughly 87% of them seen once, and the ten largest clones take roughly 1.8%.

The TCR sequence derives from a woman between 18 and 30 years old with acute COVID-19. The chain has TRBV6-5 and TRBJ1-5, with a tentative D call TRBD1 (6 bases). The source material was PBMCs or T cells enriched from blood (not recorded which). This CDR3 is CASSYSKQGQPQHF. Written as DNA, the CDR3 is TGTGCCAGCAGTTACTCGAAACAGGGTCAGCCCCAGCATTTT.